These 27 T cell receptor beta chains share one sample of origin, sequenced in a study of blood T cell repertoires in COVID-19. Sequenced by immunoSEQ multiplex PCR; TCRdb stores in-frame clones only, minus some. The sample lists under 150,000 clones; approximately 85% were seen once. The sample taken for sequencing was peripheral blood. All receptors come from a woman aged 55-70 years with COVID-19, enrolled during active disease.

This chain joins TRBV19 and TRBJ1-5; D remains ambiguous. The germline V gene has CDR1 LNHDA and CDR2 SQIVND (reference sequence). The CDR3 runs 17 residues. With 3 bases removed from V and 7 bases from J, the gap between germline ends came to 22 bases. The CDR3 bases are TGTGCCAGTAGTATGCGTTCGACGACCAACACGGGACAGCCCCAGCATTTT. Protein product: CASSMRSTTNTGQPQHF.

The chain recombines TRBV6-5 with TRBJ1-6; D possibly corresponds to TRBD1 (6 bases). The CDR3 runs to 14 residues. V was shortened by 5 bases and J by 6 bases, with 11 bases between the two germline ends. The germline V gene encodes CDR1 MNHEY and CDR2 SVGAGI. The CDR3 bases are TGTGCCAGCAGTCGGCAGGGGAGTAATTCACCCCTCCACTTT. As protein: CASSRQGSNSPLHF.

V gene TRBV24-1 combines with J gene TRBJ2-7, with unresolved D. Trimming shortened V by 3 bases and J by 2 bases, and 4 bases separated the two germline ends. CDR1 is KGHDR and CDR2 is SFDVKD in the germline V gene. The CDR3 spans 12 residues. CDR3 loop: CATSDGTYEQYF. Written as DNA, the CDR3 is TGTGCCACCAGTGATGGCACCTACGAGCAGTACTTC.

This chain links TRBV4-1 with TRBJ1-1; D is possibly TRBD1 (6 bases). V was pared by 3 bases and J by 5 bases, with 16 bases between. Germline CDR1 and CDR2: MGHRA and YSYEKL. The CDR3 loop spans 15 amino acids. The CDR3, as DNA: TGCGCCAGCAGCCATGCCTACAGGGACGAGACTGAAGCTTTCTTT. This codes for CASSHAYRDETEAFF.

The chain joins TRBV27 to TRBJ2-7; a weak D match, TRBD1 (6 bases). Germline V gene lookup returns CDR1 MNHEY and CDR2 SMNVEV (reference sequence). V lost 4 bases to trimming and J lost 3 bases, with 13 bases between them. This CDR3 has 14 residues. The CDR3 is CASSSNRESYEQYF. CDR3 coding DNA: TGTGCCAGCAGTTCCAACAGGGAAAGCTACGAGCAGTACTTC.

The V and J genes are TRBV3-1 (or the pseudogene TRBV3-2) and TRBJ2-3; 11 nucleotides line up with TRBD2. Germline V gene data show CDR1 as LGHDT and CDR2 as YNNKEL (reference sequence). V shed 4 bases, J shed 5 bases, and the junction held 17 bases outside the gene matches. This CDR3 is built from 19 residues. CDR3: CASSPVQLSGGAWGDTQYF. The CDR3 DNA reads TGTGCCAGCAGCCCCGTCCAACTTAGCGGGGGGGCCTGGGGAGATACGCAGTATTTT.

V is TRBV7-9 and J is TRBJ1-3; TRBD1 is a possible D gene (5 bases). Germline V gene sequence: CDR1 SEHNR, CDR2 FQNEAQ (reference sequence). Trimming shortened V by 1 base and J by 0 bases, and 10 bases separated the two germline ends. The CDR3 loop spans 16 amino acids. The CDR3 coding sequence is TGTGCCAGCAGCTTAGACGGGACTATCTCTGGAAACACCATATATTTT. Protein product: CASSLDGTISGNTIYF.

A single count supports this clone. The rearrangement links TRBV19 to TRBJ2-7, with 9 bases matching TRBD1. Unmatched junction bases numbered 5, after V lost 1 base and J lost 4 bases. The CDR3 is 15 amino acids. CDR1 is LNHDA, CDR2 SQIVND, per germline (reference sequence). The CDR3 sequence: CASSIGDRGNYEQYF. Here the CDR3 DNA reads TGTGCCAGTAGTATAGGAGACAGGGGGAATTACGAGCAGTACTTC.

CDR3 residues: CASSKRVRGLRQSPSYEQYF. CDR3 in DNA: TGTGCCAGCAGCAAAAGAGTGCGGGGGCTACGGCAGTCGCCTTCCTACGAGCAGTACTTC. The V gene is TRBV14, the J gene TRBJ2-7, with a tentative D call TRBD2 (7 bases). V was shortened by 5 bases and J by 1 base, with 30 bases between the two germline ends. The CDR3 totals 20 residues. Germline V CDR1 and CDR2: SGHDN, FVKESK.

This chain joins TRBV14 and TRBJ2-1; tentatively, D is TRBD1 (6 bases). With 3 bases removed from V and 4 bases from J, the gap between germline ends came to 13 bases. The length of the CDR3 is 15 residues. The germline V gene has CDR1 SGHDN and CDR2 FVKESK. The CDR3 bases are TGTGCCAGCAGCCAGAACAGGGTCCCTTACAATGAGCAGTTCTTC. This encodes CASSQNRVPYNEQFF.

The CDR3 DNA follows: TGTGCCAGCACTTTAGTGGGGGGAGCCTCCTACAATGAGCAGTTCTTC. It encodes CASTLVGGASYNEQFF. The chain joins TRBV7-2 to TRBJ2-1; a weak D match, TRBD2 (6 bases). CDR3 length: 16 residues. V was shortened by 7 bases and J by 0 bases, with 16 bases between the two germline ends. The V gene's germline CDR1 is SGHTA and CDR2 FQGNSA.

This rearrangement joins TRBV5-1 to TRBJ2-3; TRBD2 aligns across 11 bases. This CDR3 is built from 18 residues. V lost 2 bases and J lost 5; bases outside the gene matches: 13. CDR1 is SGHRS, CDR2 YFSETQ, per germline. CDR3 sequence: CASSFPQVSGGGRDTQYF. The CDR3 DNA reads TGCGCCAGCAGCTTCCCCCAAGTTAGCGGGGGGGGGAGAGATACGCAGTATTTT.

CDR3 nucleotide sequence: TGTGCCAGCTCACTTATAGCGGGGGGGCCAACCTACAATGAGCAGTTCTTC. Translation gives CASSLIAGGPTYNEQFF. The rearrangement joins TRBV18 to TRBJ2-1; 11 bases are a match to TRBD2. V was pared by 4 bases and J by 2 bases, with 7 bases of the junction left unmatched. Germline V gene data show CDR1 as KGHSH and CDR2 as LQKENI. CDR3 size: 17 residues.

The sample holds a few counts of this clone. The gene calls are TRBV10-3 and TRBJ2-7; 9 positions match TRBD2. Germline loops: CDR1 ENHRY, CDR2 SYGVKD. This CDR3 is built from 12 residues. V lost 10 bases, J lost 2 bases, and 3 bases stayed unmatched. The CDR3 here is CATGGGAYEQYF. In nucleotides, the CDR3 is TGTGCCACAGGCGGGGGGGCCTACGAGCAGTACTTC.

V and J are TRBV6-2 or TRBV6-3 and TRBJ2-7, with D possibly being TRBD1 (5 bases). Germline CDR1 is MNHEY and CDR2 is SVGEGT. The length of the CDR3 is 14 residues. Trimming removed 2 bases at V and 7 bases at J, with 15 bases between. In DNA, the CDR3 is TGTGCCAGCAGTTACGGGCCAGGGATCGGGGAGCAGTACTTC. This gives the protein CASSYGPGIGEQYF.

V is TRBV5-1 and J is TRBJ1-6; no definite D call. V gave up 0 bases and J gave up 10 bases, with 14 bases separating them. This CDR3 spans 15 amino acids. Germline V lookup: CDR1 SGHRS, CDR2 YFSETQ. CDR3 residues: CASSLAAAPRSPLHF. The CDR3 nucleotides are TGCGCCAGCAGCTTGGCGGCAGCGCCAAGGTCACCCCTCCACTTT.

The chain uses TRBV7-9 and TRBJ1-1; D unclear. This CDR3 has 14 amino acids. The V gene's germline CDR1 is SEHNR and CDR2 FQNEAQ (reference sequence). The V end was cut by 3 bases, the J end by 0 bases, with 8 bases between. The CDR3 loop reads CASSLRVVNTEAFF. CDR3 in DNA: TGTGCCAGCAGCTTGAGGGTTGTGAACACTGAAGCTTTCTTT.

The V gene is TRBV2, the J gene TRBJ1-1; tentatively, D is TRBD1 (5 bases). Trimming removed 7 bases from V and 5 bases from J, with 17 bases in between. This CDR3 contains 14 residues. CDR1 SNHLY and CDR2 FYNNEI come from the germline V gene. The CDR3 coding sequence is TGTGCCAGCAAATTCCAGGGAGGGTTAACTGAAGCTTTCTTT. Protein sequence: CASKFQGGLTEAFF.

The chain couples TRBV19 to TRBJ2-5, with D maybe TRBD2 (6 bases). Trimming took 5 bases from V and 3 from J, leaving 19 bases between them. Looked up from germline, CDR1 is LNHDA and CDR2 is SQIVND (reference sequence). CDR3 size: 16 residues. In nucleotides, the CDR3 is TGTGCCAGTAGTGGGACCGCAGGGACTGGAAAAGAGACCCAGTACTTC. Its protein is CASSGTAGTGKETQYF.

This clone was seen a handful of times. The rearrangement uses TRBV13 and TRBJ1-6; D possibly corresponds to TRBD1 (6 bases). The CDR3 sequence is 14 residues long. Trimming removed 3 bases at V and 10 bases at J, with 13 bases between. In germline, CDR1 is PRHDT, CDR2 FYEKMQ (reference sequence). CDR3 sequence reads: CASSLGHYRSPLHF. In DNA, the CDR3 is TGTGCCAGCAGCTTGGGACACTATCGCTCACCCCTCCACTTT.

The chain carries TRBV7-9 and TRBJ2-1; D unclear. Germline V lookup: CDR1 SEHNR, CDR2 FQNEAQ (reference sequence). This CDR3 is built from 15 residues. V was pared by 1 base and J by 10 bases, with 17 bases between. This CDR3 is CASSLVPSHGPEQFF. CDR3 coding DNA: TGTGCCAGCAGCTTAGTACCGTCTCATGGCCCCGAGCAGTTCTTC. Together with reference TRBV7-9 and TRBJ2-1, the CDR3 gives the full variable domain: DTGVSQNPRHKITKRGQNVTFRCDPISEHNRLYWYRQTLGQGPEFLTYFQNEAQLEKSRLLSDRFSAERPKGSFSTLEIQRTEQGDSAMYLCASSLVPSHGPEQFFGPGTRLTVL.

The sample holds one count of this clone. The chain carries TRBV27 and TRBJ2-7, with TRBD1 as a possible D gene (5 bases). CDR3 length equals 15 residues. Trimming shortened V by 7 bases and J by 3 bases, and 19 bases separated the two germline ends. CDR1 and CDR2 (germline): MNHEY, SMNVEV (reference sequence). CDR3 coding DNA: TGTGCCAGCAAGATAGCCCCCGACAGCCGCTACGAGCAGTACTTC. It codes for CASKIAPDSRYEQYF.

Here the CDR3 DNA reads TGTGCCAGCAGCACCACAGGAACCGGGGAGCTGTTTTTT. Residues: CASSTTGTGELFF. V and J are TRBV7-3 and TRBJ2-2; possibly TRBD1 for D (5 bases). The V end was cut by 5 bases, the J end by 5 bases, with 9 bases between. Germline V CDR1 and CDR2: SGHTA, FQGTGA. The CDR3 consists of 13 residues.

The chain employs TRBV28 and TRBJ2-7; weak D call: TRBD2 (5 bases). Germline CDR1 and CDR2: MDHEN and SYDVKM. The CDR3 sequence is 13 residues long. Between the trimmed V and J ends, which lost 6 bases and 2 bases, there was a span of 11 bases. Written as DNA, the CDR3 is TGTGCCAGCAGACTCTCGGGAACCTACGAGCAGTACTTC. It yields the protein CASRLSGTYEQYF.

CDR3 sequence: CAISEAGGPSGELFF. The CDR3 DNA follows: TGTGCCATCAGTGAGGCGGGGGGGCCGTCCGGGGAGCTGTTTTTT. This sequence joins TRBV10-3 and TRBJ2-2, with 9 positions matching TRBD2. The germline gives CDR1 ENHRY, CDR2 SYGVKD. Trimming took 2 bases from V and 6 from J; bases not matched to a gene: 4. CDR3 length: 15 residues.

The CDR3 here is CASSFTVPPHQAGPQDTQYF. As DNA, the CDR3 is TGTGCCAGCAGCTTTACGGTCCCCCCGCATCAGGCGGGACCGCAAGATACGCAGTATTTT. J is TRBJ2-3 and V is TRBV3-1 (or the pseudogene TRBV3-2), with a possible D match to TRBD2 (6 bases). V lost 5 bases to trimming and J lost 5 bases, with 32 bases between them. Germline CDR1 reads LGHDT; CDR2 reads YNNKEL (reference sequence). The CDR3 spans 20 residues.

This clone was found a few times. The chain uses TRBV7-9 and TRBJ1-5; 7 bases map to TRBD1. After removal of 5 bases from V and 1 base from J, the junction contained 8 bases not matched to a gene. Germline CDR1 SEHNR, CDR2 FQNEAQ (reference sequence). This CDR3 has 16 amino acids. Here the CDR3 DNA reads TGTGCCAGCAGCCCTGACAGGGTGGGAAGCAATCAGCCCCAGCATTTT. Its translation is CASSPDRVGSNQPQHF.